The 2 T cell receptor beta chains below were found in one sample sequenced in a study of shared clonotypes between healthy human individuals (dated by TCRdb to the early 2020s). The library was prepared using the immunoSEQ multiplex PCR assay. Held by TCRdb, this immuneACCESS table contains in-frame sequences only and omits some clones. Under half of the omission traces to an unresolved V gene where checked; the cause of the rest is unknown. Within this sample are roughly 500,000 clones, with approximately 80% of them counted one time only. The biggest ten clones account for 12% of the sample. The sequencing input was PBMCs. Source of these receptors: a woman aged 40 to 49 in good health. Some clones in this sample may be carry-over from other donors' samples.

J is TRBJ1-2 and V is TRBV5-6; 7 bases are a match to TRBD1. Per germline, CDR1 SGHDT and CDR2 YYEEEE. The V and J ends lost 3 bases and 4 bases, in that order; junction bases with no gene match: 6. The length of the CDR3 is 14 residues. CDR3 protein: CASSSIPGGYGYTF. For the CDR3, the DNA is TGTGCCAGCAGCTCAATTCCAGGGGGCTATGGCTACACCTTC.

The rearrangement joins TRBV20-1 to TRBJ1-1; the D is unclear. The germline V gene encodes CDR1 DFQATT and CDR2 SNEGSKA (reference sequence). V shed 5 bases and J shed 3 bases, with 4 bases lying between them. This CDR3 has 10 residues. For the CDR3, the DNA is TGCAGTGCTTTCGACACTGAAGCTTTCTTT. It encodes CSAFDTEAFF.